Listed below are T cell receptor beta chains from one sample, sequenced in a study of blood T cell repertoires in COVID-19. The data were produced by immunoSEQ multiplex PCR, yet TCRdb's version contains in-frame clones alone and is incomplete. The repertoire holds under 300,000 clones, with 85% to 90% as singletons. The sequenced material came from peripheral blood. The receptors were sampled from an older woman with COVID-19, enrolled during active disease. CDR3s include the opening cysteine and the closing phenylalanine or tryptophan. A D gene is named only where the DNA matches it firmly. Rows may omit the clone size; those that give it use once, few, many or a size class.

j_call clone_size d_call v_call cdr3_aa cdr3_nt
TRBJ1-6 NA NA TRBV10-3 CAISLGGKGNSPLHF TGTGCCATCAGCCTCGGTGGGAAGGGGAATTCACCCCTCCACTTT
TRBJ2-7 NA NA TRBV11-2 CASNPGQGPYEQYF TGTGCCAGCAATCCGGGACAAGGTCCTTACGAGCAGTACTTC
TRBJ1-1 NA NA TRBV2 CASRDKYNTEAFF TGTGCCAGCAGAGACAAATACAACACTGAAGCTTTCTTT
TRBJ2-3 NA TRBD1 TRBV7-6 CASSLRGPGTDTQYF TGTGCCAGCAGCCTTAGGGGGCCGGGGACAGATACGCAGTATTTT
TRBJ2-5 NA NA TRBV5-1 CASRGDSQETQYF TGCGCCAGCAGAGGGGACTCTCAAGAGACCCAGTACTTC
TRBJ2-7 NA TRBD1 TRBV7-6 CASSLGQGGEQYF TGTGCCAGCAGCTTAGGACAGGGTGGGGAGCAGTACTTC
TRBJ2-3 once NA TRBV5-1 CASSPTGAGDTQYF TGCGCCAGCAGCCCCACTGGGGCTGGAGATACGCAGTATTTT
TRBJ2-2 NA TRBD1 TRBV7-2 CASSPTLDRQNTGELFF TGTGCCAGCAGCCCTACCCTGGACAGGCAGAACACCGGGGAGCTGTTTTTT
TRBJ2-1 NA TRBD2 TRBV7-9 CASSSMTSGGHNEQFF TGTGCCAGCAGCTCCATGACTAGCGGGGGGCATAATGAGCAGTTCTTC
TRBJ2-3 NA TRBD2 TRBV3-1/TRBV3-2 CASRAFSSGVGYADTQYF TGTGCCAGCAGAGCTTTTTCCAGCGGGGTTGGTTACGCAGATACGCAGTATTTT
TRBJ2-7 NA NA TRBV11-1 CASSPGGRPAGTEQYF TGTGCCAGCAGCCCGGGTGGCAGGCCGGCGGGTACTGAGCAGTACTTC
TRBJ2-3 NA NA TRBV6-2/TRBV6-3 CASSYGTAGYTQYF TGTGCCAGCAGTTACGGGACTGCAGGCTATACGCAGTATTTT
TRBJ1-4 NA TRBD1 TRBV6-1 CASSEALAGGREEKLFF TGTGCCAGCAGTGAAGCGCTGGCAGGGGGCCGAGAAGAAAAACTGTTTTTT
TRBJ2-1 NA TRBD2 TRBV7-3 CASSLVGAGGKNEQFF TGTGCCAGCAGCTTAGTCGGAGCGGGGGGAAAAAATGAGCAGTTCTTC
TRBJ2-2 NA NA TRBV30 CAWSVGGTNTGELFF TGTGCCTGGAGTGTGGGAGGCACGAACACCGGGGAGCTGTTTTTT